The rows below give T cell receptor beta chains drawn from one sample of a study of blood T cell repertoires in COVID-19. The repertoire was sequenced with immunoSEQ multiplex PCR; TCRdb's copy has only in-frame clones and lacks some. Found here are 300,000 to 400,000 clones, approximately 86% of them singletons; the top ten hold approximately 10%. The specimen sequenced was peripheral blood. The receptors were gathered from a young man with COVID-19, enrolled during active disease. Both conserved end residues are part of each CDR3.

J: TRBJ2-5
V: TRBV14
CDR3: CASSQEGARSQYF

J: TRBJ2-5
V: TRBV28
CDR3: CASTVSGAEVETQYF

J: TRBJ2-7
V: TRBV7-6
CDR3: CASSLGQGAGAYEQYF

J: TRBJ2-5
V: TRBV6-6
CDR3: CASSDRGETQYF

J: TRBJ2-3
V: TRBV19
CDR3: CASKNRASTDTQYF

J: TRBJ2-7
V: TRBV18
CDR3: CASSPRPSGHEQYF

J: TRBJ1-6
V: TRBV5-8
CDR3: CASSLAGDRGHSPLHF

J: TRBJ1-5
V: TRBV2
CDR3: CASSEFAGLNQPQHF

J: TRBJ2-7
V: TRBV27
CDR3: CASSRTRYSYEQYF

J: TRBJ2-2
V: TRBV7-3
CDR3: CASSLATNTGELFF

J: TRBJ1-3
V: TRBV5-1
CDR3: CASSLVPGTMIGNTIYF

J: TRBJ1-5
V: TRBV11-3
CDR3: CASSLQDRVKSSNQPQHF

J: TRBJ2-5
V: TRBV29-1
CDR3: CSVKGQFKETQYF

J: TRBJ1-2
V: TRBV6-5
CDR3: CASGTPGRDNYGYTF

J: TRBJ1-3
V: TRBV4-2
CDR3: CASSPRDPGGRNTIYF

J: TRBJ1-3
V: TRBV4-3
CDR3: CASSHRGPYSGNTIYF

J: TRBJ2-5
V: TRBV28
CDR3: CASSFREGRGQETQYF

J: TRBJ1-4
V: TRBV5-4
CDR3: CASSSQGFNEKLFF

J: TRBJ2-5
V: TRBV28
CDR3: CASSLSSGGETQYF

J: TRBJ2-1
V: TRBV28
CDR3: CASRRYSEQFF

J: TRBJ1-1
V: TRBV27
CDR3: CASSLGWSSLNTEAFF

J: TRBJ1-6
V: TRBV18
CDR3: CASSPLSPRSGGSPLHF

J: TRBJ2-4
V: TRBV4-3
CDR3: CASSHGQGKDKNIQYF

J: TRBJ2-7
V: TRBV28
CDR3: CASRTGRNEQYF

J: TRBJ2-1
V: TRBV11-3
CDR3: CASSSQYNEQFF

J: TRBJ1-6
V: TRBV4-3
CDR3: CASSQGQGWSLHF

J: TRBJ1-2
V: TRBV5-1
CDR3: CASSLGQNYGYTF

J: TRBJ2-7
V: TRBV7-9
CDR3: CASSQIQGAYEQYF

J: TRBJ1-1
V: TRBV7-2
CDR3: CASSRGQGGHTEAFF

J: TRBJ1-5
V: TRBV7-9
CDR3: CASSRDRANQPQHF

J: TRBJ2-7
V: TRBV7-9
CDR3: CASSLASGTGAKQYF

J: TRBJ2-7
V: TRBV10-3
CDR3: CAIRAGVGRAAQYYEQYF

J: TRBJ2-7
V: TRBV19
CDR3: CAREKARGFYEQYF

J: TRBJ2-1
V: TRBV4-3
CDR3: CASSPDRGPYNEQFF

J: TRBJ1-5
V: TRBV7-2
CDR3: CASSFTGQGAWQPQHF

J: TRBJ2-5
V: TRBV5-1
CDR3: CASSLDPGGETQYF

J: TRBJ2-3
V: TRBV5-1
CDR3: CASSPGQGQDTQYF

J: TRBJ1-5
V: TRBV7-9
CDR3: CASSLKGANQPQHF

J: TRBJ2-1
V: TRBV4-1
CDR3: CASSHPSGVGSRNEQFF

J: TRBJ1-1
V: TRBV5-4
CDR3: CASSLADGNEAFF

J: TRBJ1-6
V: TRBV7-6
CDR3: CASSLYGQANSPLHF

J: TRBJ2-2
V: TRBV19
CDR3: CASSVHRGQVQWRRTGELFF

J: TRBJ2-2
V: TRBV27
CDR3: CASSPLRREWGTGELFF

J: TRBJ2-1
V: TRBV25-1
CDR3: CASSESQKVNEQFF